A selection of T cell receptor beta chains follows, all from one sample in a study of CD8+ T cells in alopecia areata. Profiling relied on immunoSEQ multiplex PCR, and the TCRdb table lists in-frame clones only, not all of them. The sample lists about 120,000 clones; around two fifths were seen once. The sample comprised CD4+ T cells sorted from blood. The receptors originated from a human donor with alopecia areata. CDR3s include the opening cysteine and the closing phenylalanine or tryptophan. D genes are given only for firm matches. Expanded clones get a size class; other rows say once, few or many, or leave the size out.

TRBV11-3,NA,once,TRBJ2-7,CASSFPNVREQYF,TGTGCCAGCAGCTTCCCTAACGTCCGCGAGCAGTACTTC
TRBV14,TRBD1,few,TRBJ2-5,CASSPRTGRETQYF,TGTGCCAGCAGCCCGCGGACAGGGAGAGAGACCCAGTACTTC
TRBV18,TRBD1,NA,TRBJ1-1,CASSARQGSGNTEAFF,TGTGCCAGCTCAGCCCGACAGGGGTCGGGGAACACTGAAGCTTTCTTT
TRBV30,NA,few,TRBJ2-3,CAWSVKADTQYF,TGTGCCTGGAGTGTAAAGGCAGATACGCAGTATTTT
TRBV11-2,TRBD2,NA,TRBJ2-3,CASSPVTSSTDTQYF,TGTGCCAGCAGCCCCGTGACTAGCAGCACAGATACGCAGTATTTT
TRBV29-1,TRBD2,NA,TRBJ2-1,CSVEDRLAGYNEQFF,TGCAGCGTTGAAGATAGACTAGCGGGATACAATGAGCAGTTCTTC
TRBV29-1,TRBD2,few,TRBJ2-7,CSVLAGSGGEQYF,TGCAGCGTCCTAGCGGGGTCCGGGGGAGAGCAGTACTTC
TRBV5-1,NA,NA,TRBJ1-2,CASSLEPGARGYTF,TGCGCCAGCAGCTTGGAGCCTGGGGCCAGAGGCTACACCTTC
TRBV9,NA,NA,TRBJ2-2,CASSGDPANTGELFF,TGTGCCAGCAGCGGCGACCCCGCGAACACCGGGGAGCTGTTTTTT
TRBV6-5,NA,NA,TRBJ2-2,CASSSLGAGELFF,TGTGCCAGCAGTTCCCTTGGTGCCGGGGAGCTGTTTTTT
TRBV5-1,NA,once,TRBJ2-7,CASSDGSYEQYF,TGCGCCAGCAGTGATGGCAGCTACGAGCAGTACTTC
TRBV5-6,NA,NA,TRBJ2-6,CASSERRTGANVLTF,TGTGCCAGCAGCGAGAGGAGAACTGGGGCCAACGTCCTGACTTTC
TRBV29-1,NA,NA,TRBJ1-1,CSVATRQAETEAFF,TGCAGCGTTGCGACACGACAGGCTGAGACTGAAGCTTTCTTT
TRBV7-9,NA,few,TRBJ2-7,CASSKGVGAYEQYF,TGTGCCAGCAGCAAGGGGGTTGGGGCCTACGAGCAGTACTTC
TRBV5-1,NA,NA,TRBJ1-2,CASSLEWGFYGYTF,TGCGCCAGCAGCTTGGAGTGGGGCTTCTATGGCTACACCTTC
TRBV19,NA,few,TRBJ2-7,CAPGAGQEQYF,TGTGCCCCCGGTGCGGGACAGGAGCAGTACTTC
TRBV6-6,TRBD1,NA,TRBJ2-1,CASRNAGTGRKNEQFF,TGTGCCAGCAGGAACGCCGGGACAGGGAGGAAAAATGAGCAGTTCTTC
TRBV27,TRBD1,NA,TRBJ2-7,CASSGRTGTPYEQYF,TGTGCCAGCAGTGGACGGACAGGGACCCCATACGAGCAGTACTTC